A single T cell receptor beta chain is shown here with its context. Antigen specificity is unknown. The sample comes from a study of beta chain features in type 1 diabetes. The wider study: Age, gender and cell yields were similar between patients and healthy donors. Sorted cells, about 98,000,000 in number, were examined across all samples.

This CDR3 has 14 residues. The germline gives CDR1 MNHNS, CDR2 SASEGT. The V and J ends lost 2 bases and 5 bases respectively, with 10 bases between them. Every isolated RNA sample was fully reverse transcribed, so sequencing captured expressed TCRB transcripts. Sequencing used immunoSEQ multiplex PCR; TCRdb keeps in-frame clones, though not all of them. The data contain roughly 300,000 clones, about 13% of them singletons. Notes on the study in general: Within the patient group, naive, central memory and Treg TCRB repertoires appeared more similar to each other than within healthy donors. TCRB CDR3s from Type 1 diabetes patients were moderately but significantly shorter in all four CD4+ subsets.

The receptor's source is a man aged 30 to 45 with type 1 diabetes. The material sequenced was naive CD4+ T cells from blood. This chain joins TRBV6-1 and TRBJ1-3, with D uncertain. CDR3 residues: CASSELNSRNTIYF. The CDR3 DNA is TGTGCCAGCAGTGAACTCAACAGCAGAAACACCATATATTTT.